These 22 T cell receptor beta chains share one sample of origin, sequenced in a study of PD-L1 blockade in urothelial cancer. Clones were read by immunoSEQ multiplex PCR, and TCRdb kept only the in-frame ones, dropping some. The repertoire holds about 84,000 clones, with 82% as singletons. This specimen consisted of PBMCs, obtained around atezolizumab (anti-PD-L1) treatment. These receptors were collected from a man aged 65-85 years with urothelial cancer.

A word on this clone: Different DNA sequences within this sample yield the same CDR3. The chain has TRBV5-4 and TRBJ1-1, with 7 bases aligning to TRBD1. This CDR3 spans 14 amino acids. In germline, CDR1 is SGHNT, CDR2 YYREEE (reference sequence). V shed 4 bases, J shed 1 base, and the junction held 4 bases outside the gene matches. The CDR3 coding sequence is TGTGCCAGCAGCCCCGGGACAGCGAACACTGAAGCTTTCTTT. Protein: CASSPGTANTEAFF. Full variable domain (missing parts from reference TRBV5-4 and TRBJ1-1): ETGVTQSPTHLIKTRGQQVTLRCSSQSGHNTVSWYQQALGQGPQFIFQYYREEENGRGNFPPRFSGLQFPNYSSELNVNALELDDSALYLCASSPGTANTEAFFGQGTRLTVV.

The V and J genes are TRBV21-1 and TRBJ1-6. TRBV21-1 is shown as a pseudogene. The CDR3 contains 15 residues. The CDR3 here is CASSLRWEIDSPLHF. The CDR3 DNA sequence: TGTGCCAGCAGTCTGAGATGGGAGATCGATTCACCCCTCCACTTT.

The chain links TRBV9 to TRBJ2-1, with D possibly matching TRBD1 (5 bases). With 0 bases removed from V and 0 bases from J, the gap between germline ends came to 10 bases. Per the germline V gene, CDR1 is SGDLS and CDR2 is YYNGEE. The CDR3 loop spans 16 amino acids. The CDR3 is CASSVDRGSSYNEQFF. Written as DNA, the CDR3 is TGTGCCAGCAGCGTAGATAGGGGAAGCTCCTACAATGAGCAGTTCTTC. Complete variable domain (other parts from reference TRBV9 and TRBJ2-1): DSGVTQTPKHLITATGQRVTLRCSPRSGDLSVYWYQQSLDQGLQFLIQYYNGEERAKGNILERFSAQQFPDLHSELNLSSLELGDSALYFCASSVDRGSSYNEQFFGPGTRLTVL.

This clone has more than one count but fewer than ten. This rearrangement joins TRBV10-3 to TRBJ1-2, with 7 bases that match TRBD1. The CDR3 consists of 13 residues. Trimming took 3 bases from V and 4 from J; bases not matched to a gene: 2. The germline CDR1 and CDR2 sequences are ENHRY and SYGVKD. CDR3 sequence: CAISDGTVYGYTF. For the CDR3, the DNA is TGTGCCATCAGTGACGGGACAGTCTATGGCTACACCTTC.

The rearrangement joins TRBV14 to TRBJ1-2, with no clear D. Germline assignment: CDR1 SGHDN and CDR2 FVKESK. The CDR3 length is 14 residues. Trimming removed 1 base from V and 2 bases from J, with 8 bases in between. CDR3 sequence reads: CASSQVEENYGYTF. In DNA form, the CDR3 reads TGTGCCAGCAGCCAAGTGGAGGAAAACTATGGCTACACCTTC.

Written as DNA, the CDR3 is TGCGCCAGCAGCTCGCGGCGGGGGACCCAAGAGACCCAGTACTTC. Protein product: CASSSRRGTQETQYF. This chain joins TRBV5-1 and TRBJ2-5, with 7 bases matching TRBD2. The CDR3 has 15 residues. The V segment lost 3 bases and the J segment 1 base; nucleotides outside the gene matches: 6. The germline CDR1 and CDR2 sequences are SGHRS and YFSETQ. Filled out from reference TRBV5-1 and TRBJ2-5, the complete variable domain reads KAGVTQTPRYLIKTRGQQVTLSCSPISGHRSVSWYQQTPGQGLQFLFEYFSETQRNKGNFPGRFSGRQFSNSRSEMNVSTLELGDSALYLCASSSRRGTQETQYFGPGTRLLVL.

The chain uses TRBV9 and TRBJ2-6; 7 bases align to TRBD2. The V gene end was trimmed by 4 bases and the J gene end by 0 bases; junction bases not matched to a gene: 10. In germline, CDR1 is SGDLS, CDR2 YYNGEE. CDR3 length: 18 residues. The DNA for the CDR3 is TGTGCCAGCAGCCCCCTAAGCGGGGCTGTCTCTGGGGCCAACGTCCTGACTTTC. Protein: CASSPLSGAVSGANVLTF.

The rearrangement links TRBV7-2 to TRBJ2-3; D gene ambiguous. The CDR3 consists of 13 residues. Germline V lookup: CDR1 SGHTA, CDR2 FQGNSA. Trimming took off 5 bases at V and 4 bases at J, with 10 bases between the two ends. CDR3 bases: TGTGCCAGCAGCCTCTTCGCGGCAGATACGCAGTATTTT. Its translation is CASSLFAADTQYF. The full variable domain, completed using reference TRBV7-2 and TRBJ2-3, is GAGVSQSPSNKVTEKGKDVELRCDPISGHTALYWYRQSLGQGLEFLIYFQGNSAPDKSGLPSDRFSAERTGGSVSTLTIQRTQQEDSAVYLCASSLFAADTQYFGPGTRLTVL.

The chain combines TRBV7-9 with TRBJ1-1; 7 positions agree with TRBD1. This CDR3 is 16 amino acids long. Germline V lookup: CDR1 SEHNR, CDR2 FQNEAQ (reference sequence). Trimming took 1 base from V and 1 from J; bases not matched to a gene: 6. CDR3 region: CASSLGEGAGNTEAFF. CDR3 nucleotide sequence: TGTGCCAGCAGCTTAGGTGAGGGGGCGGGGAACACTGAAGCTTTCTTT.

The V call is TRBV7-6, the J call TRBJ1-1, with D perhaps TRBD1 (6 bases). V lost 3 bases and J 3 bases, leaving 11 bases between the germline ends. The CDR3 covers 14 residues. Germline V gives CDR1 SGHVS, CDR2 FNYEAQ. The CDR3, as DNA: TGTGCCAGCAGCTTGGGGGCTTGGGACACTGAAGCTTTCTTT. Its protein is CASSLGAWDTEAFF.

The J gene is TRBJ1-5, the V gene TRBV19; D not certain. Germline CDR1 LNHDA, CDR2 SQIVND (reference sequence). The CDR3 sequence is 14 residues long. V dropped 6 bases and J dropped 3 bases, with 12 bases sitting between them. CDR3: CASREGGINQPQHF. DNA for the CDR3: TGTGCCAGTAGGGAGGGAGGTATCAATCAGCCCCAGCATTTT.

The V and J genes are TRBV9 and TRBJ2-2, with D possibly matching TRBD2 (6 bases). Germline lookup yields CDR1 SGDLS and CDR2 YYNGEE. The V end lost 6 bases, the J end lost 0 bases, and 15 bases lay between the germline ends. The length of the CDR3 is 16 residues. CDR3 nucleotide sequence: TGTGCCAGCACCCCGTTTTGGGGGGCGAACACCGGGGAGCTGTTTTTT. It yields the protein CASTPFWGANTGELFF.

This chain uses TRBV6-5 with TRBJ2-3; no firm D call. Trimming removed 4 bases at V and 6 bases at J, with 5 bases between. The CDR3 is made up of 11 amino acids. In germline, CDR1 is MNHEY, CDR2 SVGAGI. The CDR3, as DNA: TGTGCCAGCAGTTCCTTGGATACGCAGTATTTT. Its protein is CASSSLDTQYF.

This clone was picked up one time. The gene calls are TRBV5-1 and TRBJ1-1; TRBD1 is a possible D gene (6 bases). Trimming removed 6 bases from V and 5 bases from J, with 23 bases in between. This CDR3 contains 16 residues. Germline lookup yields CDR1 SGHRS and CDR2 YFSETQ. CDR3 in DNA: TGCGCCAGCACCCCGGGGAGGGGGAATGAGAAAACTGAAGCTTTCTTT. This sequence encodes CASTPGRGNEKTEAFF.

J is TRBJ2-2 and V is TRBV5-1; TRBD2 agrees at 11 bases. Germline CDR1 SGHRS, CDR2 YFSETQ. With 3 bases clipped from V and 5 bases from J, the junction kept 12 bases outside the gene matches. This CDR3 has 18 amino acids. The CDR3 nucleotides read TGCGCCAGCAGCTCAACCCTAGCGGGGGGCGCGAGTACCGGGGAGCTGTTTTTT. It codes for CASSSTLAGGASTGELFF.

The V call is TRBV9, the J call TRBJ2-2; D unclear. Germline V gives CDR1 SGDLS, CDR2 YYNGEE. The V and J ends lost 5 bases and 8 bases respectively, with 10 bases between them. CDR3 length: 12 residues. For the CDR3, the DNA is TGTGCCAGCAGTCTAATCGTTGGGGAGCTGTTTTTT. It codes for CASSLIVGELFF.

V is TRBV5-3 and J is TRBJ2-5, with D possibly being TRBD2 (5 bases). TRBV5-3 falls under the ORF class, with uncertain function. The CDR3 loop spans 16 amino acids. V lost 4 bases, J lost 2 bases, and 18 bases lay in between. CDR3 loop: CARSLPGREGQETQYF. The CDR3, as DNA: TGTGCCAGAAGCCTACCAGGACGGGAAGGACAAGAGACCCAGTACTTC.

The chain uses TRBV9 and TRBJ1-1, with D possibly TRBD1 on 5 matching bases. Trimming took 3 bases from V and 11 from J, leaving 23 bases between them. This CDR3 region has 15 residues. CDR1 is SGDLS, CDR2 YYNGEE, per germline. As DNA, the CDR3 is TGTGCCAGCAGCGAGAGCAGGGCATCAAACGGAGTTGCTTTCTTT. Translating it yields CASSESRASNGVAFF.

This chain links TRBV2 with TRBJ1-1; D may be TRBD1 (5 bases). V lost 7 bases and J lost 8, with 26 bases in between. Germline CDR1 and CDR2: SNHLY and FYNNEI. This CDR3 spans 16 amino acids. CDR3 loop: CASMQPRAGLTPEAFF. CDR3 coding DNA: TGTGCCAGCATGCAGCCCAGGGCTGGCCTAACCCCAGAAGCTTTCTTT.

The table lists this clone with a few counts. J is TRBJ2-1 and V is TRBV5-1; TRBD2 matches 7 bases. The CDR3 runs to 15 residues. Trimming at V came to 2 bases and at J to 4 bases, leaving 6 bases not matched to a gene. In germline, CDR1 is SGHRS, CDR2 YFSETQ. CDR3 in DNA: TGCGCCAGCAGCTTACCTACTAGCGCATACAATGAGCAGTTCTTC. This sequence encodes CASSLPTSAYNEQFF.

This clone was counted a single time. The rearrangement links TRBV19 to TRBJ1-5; maybe TRBD1 (5 bases). Trimming removed 1 base at V and 4 bases at J, with 14 bases between. This CDR3 has 16 amino acids. Germline-derived CDR1 and CDR2 are LNHDA and SQIVND (reference sequence). Written as DNA, the CDR3 is TGTGCCAGTAGTATAGTGGTCCAGGGTGGGAATCAGCCCCAGCATTTT. As protein: CASSIVVQGGNQPQHF.

The chain has TRBV18 and TRBJ2-2, with 7 bases lining up with TRBD2. Trimming took 0 bases from V and 3 from J; bases not matched to a gene: 4. The CDR3 has 16 amino acids. Germline V CDR1 and CDR2: KGHSH, LQKENI. This CDR3 reads CASSPPQGGDTGELFF. For the CDR3, the DNA is TGTGCCAGCTCACCACCGCAGGGAGGGGACACCGGGGAGCTGTTTTTT. The whole variable domain, filled in from reference TRBV18 and TRBJ2-2, reads NAGVMQNPRHLVRRRGQEARLRCSPMKGHSHVYWYRQLPEEGLKFMVYLQKENIIDESGMPKERFSAEFPKEGPSILRIQQVVRGDSAAYFCASSPPQGGDTGELFFGEGSRLTVL.